This TCR beta chain is drawn from a study of blood T cell repertoires in COVID-19. The assay was immunoSEQ multiplex PCR, and TCRdb's table has in-frame clones only and misses some. The sample lists about 300,000 clones, just over 85% occurring once. Germline CDR1 reads SGHAT; CDR2 reads FQNNGV. The CDR3 loop spans 15 amino acids. Trimming removed 3 bases from V and 7 bases from J, with 13 bases in between. This sequence was found in a man aged 25-40 years who had recovered from COVID-19. The chain employs TRBV11-2 and TRBJ1-6; D ambiguous. Sample: PBMCs or T cells enriched from blood (not recorded which). The CDR3 region is CASSFRSGRNSPLHF. The CDR3, as DNA: TGTGCCAGCAGCTTTAGGTCAGGCCGAAATTCACCCCTCCACTTT.